The sequence of this T cell receptor (beta chain) was determined in a study of T-cell memory formation after mild COVID-19. V shed 5 bases, J shed 4 bases, and the junction held 3 bases outside the gene matches. Germline CDR1 SEHNR, CDR2 FQNEAQ (reference sequence). This CDR3 has 15 amino acids. MiXCR, run by TCRdb on the 5' RACE reads, gives a single entry per CDR3 protein. The sample yields about 150,000 distinct CDR3 sequences, about 14% seen once. For this clonotype: Its antigen is currently unknown.

Points from the study as a whole: CD4/CD8 balance characterized clones contracting day 15 to 85, and CD4+ skew characterized later expanders. Most CD4+ clones that shrank were in CM and EM, while CD8+ ones turned up in EMRA.

This receptor was taken from an adult woman who had mild COVID-19 (a few samples of this study predate the infection). Cell type and time point are not known. J is TRBJ2-1 and V is TRBV7-9; TRBD2 matches 12 bases. The specimen sequenced was PBMCs or a T cell subset sorted from them (not recorded which). The CDR3 loop is CASSTLAGGYNEQFF. In nucleotides, the CDR3 is TGTGCCAGCAGCACACTAGCGGGGGGATACAATGAGCAGTTCTTC. The full variable domain, in which reference TRBV7-9 and TRBJ2-1 provide the parts outside the CDR3, is DTGVSQNPRHKITKRGQNVTFRCDPISEHNRLYWYRQTLGQGPEFLTYFQNEAQLEKSRLLSDRFSAERPKGSFSTLEIQRTEQGDSAMYLCASSTLAGGYNEQFFGPGTRLTVL.